Listed below are T cell receptor beta chains from one sample, sequenced in a study of blood T cell repertoires in COVID-19. Clones were sequenced by immunoSEQ multiplex PCR, and TCRdb holds only the in-frame ones, with some missing. The sample yields 120,000 to 150,000 clones, more than 80% seen once. What was sequenced was peripheral blood. The source of these receptors is an older woman with active COVID-19. CDR3s include the opening cysteine and the closing phenylalanine or tryptophan. The D gene is left open where the match is weak. The size entry is marked missing in some rows and otherwise reads once, few, many or a size class.

>TRBV6-2/TRBV6-3|-|TRBJ2-3|-
CASSYPPQATDTQYF
TGTGCCAGCAGTTACCCCCCACAGGCCACAGATACGCAGTATTTT
>TRBV28|TRBD1|TRBJ2-7|-
CASSGQGGSYEQYF
TGTGCCAGCAGTGGACAGGGGGGGTCGTACGAGCAGTACTTC
>TRBV27|TRBD1|TRBJ1-6|-
CASSLSRQGTSPLHF
TGTGCCAGCAGTCTTTCCAGACAGGGAACGTCACCCCTCCACTTT
>TRBV27|TRBD2|TRBJ2-2|-
CASSLFAPGLGNTGELFF
TGTGCCAGCAGTTTATTTGCCCCGGGACTAGGTAACACCGGGGAGCTGTTTTTT
>TRBV28|TRBD2|TRBJ2-7|-
CASRVGTSFYEQYF
TGTGCCAGCCGAGTCGGGACTAGCTTCTACGAGCAGTACTTC
>TRBV4-1|TRBD1|TRBJ2-7|-
CASSQGGPLDRQGRYEQYF
TGCGCCAGCAGCCAAGGGGGGCCCCTAGATAGACAGGGCAGGTACGAGCAGTACTTC
>TRBV2|-|TRBJ2-2|-
CASSVDYNTGELFF
TGTGCCAGCAGTGTCGACTACAACACCGGGGAGCTGTTTTTT
>TRBV6-2/TRBV6-3|TRBD1|TRBJ1-4|once
CASSAGQRLSTNEKLFF
TGTGCCAGCAGCGCGGGACAGCGACTCTCAACTAATGAAAAACTGTTTTTT
>TRBV18|-|TRBJ2-5|-
CASSLDYPGAQYF
TGTGCCAGCTCACTTGATTACCCCGGGGCCCAGTACTTC
>TRBV10-3|TRBD2|TRBJ2-3|-
CAISEGLAGSTDTQYF
TGTGCCATCAGTGAGGGACTAGCGGGCAGCACAGATACGCAGTATTTT
>TRBV18|-|TRBJ1-2|-
CASSPSGTPVYGYTF
TGTGCCAGCTCACCGTCCGGGACACCCGTTTATGGCTACACCTTC
>TRBV2|-|TRBJ1-4|-
CASSWTRGDEKLFF
TGTGCCAGCAGTTGGACACGCGGGGATGAAAAACTGTTTTTT
>TRBV4-3|TRBD1|TRBJ2-7|-
CASSQRTGYGYEQYF
TGCGCCAGCAGCCAACGGACAGGGTACGGGTACGAGCAGTACTTC
>TRBV7-2|TRBD2|TRBJ2-7|-
CASRRTSGTEQYF
TGTGCCAGCAGAAGGACTAGCGGGACCGAGCAGTACTTC
>TRBV7-6|TRBD2|TRBJ2-1|once
CASSSPYSGIYNEQFF
TGTGCCAGCAGCTCCCCTTATAGCGGGATCTACAATGAGCAGTTCTTC
>TRBV9|-|TRBJ2-7|-
CASSDTPGGQGYYEQYF
TGTGCCAGCAGCGACACTCCCGGTGGGCAGGGCTACTACGAGCAGTACTTC
>TRBV5-5|-|TRBJ2-5|-
CASSPPRDTLETQYF
TGTGCCAGCAGCCCCCCTCGGGACACCCTCGAGACCCAGTACTTC
>TRBV7-7|TRBD1|TRBJ1-5|once
CASSRDRDQPQHF
TGTGCTAGCAGCCGCGACAGGGACCAGCCCCAGCATTTT
>TRBV6-2/TRBV6-3|-|TRBJ2-7|-
CASSYNMRASSYEQYF
TGTGCCAGCAGTTACAATATGCGGGCGAGTTCATACGAGCAGTACTTC
>TRBV2|TRBD1|TRBJ2-7|-
CATRGDSLYYEQYF
TGTGCCACCAGAGGGGACAGCCTATACTACGAGCAGTACTTC
>TRBV18|-|TRBJ2-5|once
CASSPTGQETQYF
TGTGCCAGCTCACCGACAGGTCAAGAGACCCAGTACTTC
>TRBV18|TRBD1|TRBJ2-6|-
CASSLRQGASGANVLTF
TGTGCCAGCTCACTCCGACAGGGGGCCTCTGGGGCCAACGTCCTGACTTTC
>TRBV28|TRBD1|TRBJ2-7|-
CASSLLGTENEQYF
TGTGCCAGCAGTTTATTAGGGACAGAGAACGAGCAGTACTTC
>TRBV4-1|-|TRBJ2-5|-
CASSQGHTGQETQYF
TGCGCCAGCAGCCAGGGACACACGGGGCAAGAGACCCAGTACTTC
>TRBV3-1/TRBV3-2|TRBD2|TRBJ2-4|-
CASSQDRLAGGHGKNIQYF
TGTGCCAGCAGCCAAGATCGGCTAGCGGGGGGGCATGGGAAAAACATTCAGTACTTC
>TRBV28|TRBD2|TRBJ2-1|once
CASSKRDLYNGQFF
TGTGCCAGCTCGAAGCGGGACCTATACAATGGGCAGTTCTTC
>TRBV18|TRBD2|TRBJ2-1|-
CASSSRTSGSGNEQFF
TGTGCCAGCTCATCGCGGACTAGCGGGAGTGGGAATGAGCAGTTCTTC
>TRBV15|TRBD1|TRBJ1-1|once
CATSSLQGGGTEAFF
TGTGCCACCAGCAGTCTACAGGGGGGCGGCACTGAAGCTTTCTTT
>TRBV19|TRBD1|TRBJ1-4|-
CASSTGQGGEKLFF
TGTGCCAGTAGCACGGGACAGGGAGGGGAAAAACTGTTTTTT
>TRBV30|TRBD2|TRBJ2-1|-
CAWSVLLPLAGGPQNEQFF
TGTGCCTGGAGTGTACTCCTCCCCCTAGCGGGAGGTCCTCAAAATGAGCAGTTCTTC
>TRBV7-7|-|TRBJ1-1|-
CASSPLRENTEAFF
TGTGCTAGCAGCCCGCTTCGGGAGAACACTGAAGCTTTCTTT
>TRBV24-1|-|TRBJ1-3|-
CATRPSTGNTIYF
TGTGCCACGCGCCCTTCAACTGGAAACACCATATATTTT
>TRBV28|TRBD2|TRBJ2-7|-
CASSFPPRLAGVSGYEQYF
TGTGCCAGCAGTTTTCCCCCTCGACTAGCGGGAGTCTCTGGGTACGAGCAGTACTTC
>TRBV20-1|TRBD1|TRBJ1-1|-
CSAWTGAGAFF
TGCAGTGCTTGGACAGGGGCAGGAGCTTTCTTT
>TRBV6-2/TRBV6-3|-|TRBJ1-2|-
CASSSQGGYGYTF
TGTGCCAGCAGTTCACAGGGCGGCTATGGCTACACCTTC
>TRBV7-6|TRBD2|TRBJ2-7|-
CASSLGAVAGGQSYEQYF
TGTGCCAGCAGCTTAGGCGCTGTTGCGGGAGGCCAATCCTACGAGCAGTACTTC
>TRBV10-3|TRBD1|TRBJ1-1|once
CAISAGQGLREAFF
TGTGCCATCAGTGCGGGACAGGGATTACGAGAAGCTTTCTTT
>TRBV30|TRBD2|TRBJ2-3|-
CAWGPGLAGKADTQYF
TGTGCCTGGGGGCCGGGACTAGCGGGAAAGGCAGATACGCAGTATTTT
>TRBV30|TRBD1|TRBJ2-7|-
CAWTGTGSYEQYF
TGTGCCTGGACCGGGACAGGGTCCTACGAGCAGTACTTC
>TRBV7-2|-|TRBJ2-3|-
CASSYTDTQYF
TGTGCCAGCTCCTACACAGATACGCAGTATTTT
>TRBV5-1|-|TRBJ2-1|-
CASSLGADYNEQFF
TGCGCCAGCAGCTTGGGGGCCGACTACAATGAGCAGTTCTTC
>TRBV5-6|-|TRBJ2-6|-
CATDFAGANVLTF
TGTGCCACGGACTTCGCTGGGGCCAACGTCCTGACTTTC
>TRBV7-9|TRBD2|TRBJ2-1|once
CAIPGAGGPIYNEQFF
TGTGCCATCCCGGGAGCGGGAGGGCCCATCTACAATGAGCAGTTCTTC
>TRBV19|-|TRBJ1-6|few
CASSITTGTGVSALHF
TGTGCCAGTAGTATTACAACCGGGACGGGAGTTTCGGCCCTCCACTTT
>TRBV18|-|TRBJ2-1|-
CASSPPNPTEQFF
TGTGCCAGCTCACCACCTAATCCTACTGAGCAGTTCTTC
>TRBV23-1|-|TRBJ2-3|-
CASSQSYRSPRTDTQYF
TGCGCCAGCAGTCAATCGTATCGGTCCCCGCGCACAGATACGCAGTATTTT
>TRBV4-1|-|TRBJ1-4|-
CASSQDVAGWEKLFF
TGCGCCAGCAGCCAAGACGTGGCAGGGTGGGAAAAACTGTTTTTT
>TRBV28|-|TRBJ1-1|-
CASGEGGAFF
TGTGCCAGCGGAGAGGGAGGGGCTTTCTTT
>TRBV27|TRBD2|TRBJ2-7|-
CASSQVAGVSEQYF
TGTGCCAGCAGTCAGGTAGCGGGAGTAAGCGAGCAGTACTTC
>TRBV29-1|-|TRBJ1-4|once
CSARNEKLFF
TGCAGCGCCCGGAATGAAAAACTGTTTTTT